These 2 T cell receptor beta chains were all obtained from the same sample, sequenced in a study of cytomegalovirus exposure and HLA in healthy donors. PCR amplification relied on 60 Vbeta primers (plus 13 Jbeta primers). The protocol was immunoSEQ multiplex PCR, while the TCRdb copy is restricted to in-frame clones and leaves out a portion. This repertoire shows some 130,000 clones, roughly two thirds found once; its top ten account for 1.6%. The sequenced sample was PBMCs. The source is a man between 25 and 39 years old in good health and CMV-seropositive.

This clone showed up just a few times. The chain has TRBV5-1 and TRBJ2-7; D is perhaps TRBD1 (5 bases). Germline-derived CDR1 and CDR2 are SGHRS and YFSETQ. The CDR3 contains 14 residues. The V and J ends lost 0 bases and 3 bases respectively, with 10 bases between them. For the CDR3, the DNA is TGCGCCAGCAGCTTGGCTGACAGAGACTACGAGCAGTACTTC. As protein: CASSLADRDYEQYF.

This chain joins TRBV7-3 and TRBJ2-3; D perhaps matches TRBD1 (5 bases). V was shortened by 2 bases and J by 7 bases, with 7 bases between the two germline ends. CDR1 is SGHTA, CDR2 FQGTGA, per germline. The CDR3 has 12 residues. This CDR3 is CASSLQGYTQYF. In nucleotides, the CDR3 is TGTGCCAGCAGCTTACAGGGCTATACGCAGTATTTT.